A single sample gave rise to the 25 T cell receptor beta chains below, sequenced in a study of beta chain features in type 1 diabetes. Broader study findings: TCRB CDR3s were moderately but significantly shorter in Type 1 diabetes patients in all four CD4+ subsets.

These TCRs' antigens remain unknown. Isolated RNA was reverse transcribed in full, so expressed TCRB transcripts were sequenced. Measured with immunoSEQ multiplex PCR; TCRdb has only the in-frame clones, and not every one. The sample includes roughly 160,000 clones, roughly 8% of them seen just once. Material for sequencing was central memory CD4+ T cells from blood. The receptor source for this set is a young man with type 1 diabetes.

J is TRBJ1-5 and V is TRBV29-1; the match to TRBD1 covers 8 bases. Germline-derived CDR1 and CDR2 are SQVTM and ANQGSEA. The CDR3 loop spans 13 amino acids. Trimming took 6 bases from V and 7 from J; bases not matched to a gene: 8. CDR3 bases: TGCAGCGTGGGCTGGACAGGGTCCCAGCCCCAGCATTTT. It codes for CSVGWTGSQPQHF. Based on the CDR3 plus reference TRBV29-1 and TRBJ1-5, the full variable domain is SAVISQKPSRDICQRGTSLTIQCQVDSQVTMMFWYRQQPGQSLTLIATANQGSEATYESGFVIDKFPISRPNLTFSTLTVSNMSPEDSSIYLCSVGWTGSQPQHFGDGTRLSIL.

At least ten counts were recorded for this clone. Written as DNA, the CDR3 is TGTGCCAGCAGTTCAGGACAACACAATGAGCAGTTCTTC. It yields the protein CASSSGQHNEQFF. The chain couples TRBV7-7 to TRBJ2-1; tentatively, D is TRBD1 (5 bases). From germline, CDR1 is SSHAT and CDR2 FNYEAQ (reference sequence). V was pared by 6 bases and J by 5 bases, with 11 bases between. This CDR3 is built from 13 residues.

This clone was recorded a few times. The genes are TRBV6-5 and TRBJ1-2; no clear D. The V end was cut by 6 bases, the J end by 2 bases, with 10 bases between. Per the germline V gene, CDR1 is MNHEY and CDR2 is SVGAGI. The CDR3 runs 13 residues. The CDR3 region is CASRLTENYGYTF. The CDR3 DNA follows: TGTGCCAGCAGGCTTACAGAGAACTATGGCTACACCTTC.

This clone was observed a handful of times. The identical CDR3 is also encoded by other nucleotide sequences in the sample. The V and J genes are TRBV18 and TRBJ1-1; D ambiguous. The CDR3 extends over 12 amino acids. Germline V gene sequence: CDR1 KGHSH, CDR2 LQKENI. The V end lost 3 bases, the J end lost 8 bases, and 10 bases lay between the germline ends. CDR3 nucleotide sequence: TGTGCCAGCTCACCGAGGGAAGGGGAAGCTTTCTTT. Translating gives CASSPREGEAFF.

V is TRBV27 and J is TRBJ1-5; D is unresolved. Germline CDR1 and CDR2: MNHEY and SMNVEV (reference sequence). CDR3 length equals 14 residues. The ends were cut back, 6 bases at V and 0 bases at J, with 9 bases in the middle. The CDR3 DNA follows: TGTGCCAGCAGAGGCGGCTATAGCAATCAGCCCCAGCATTTT. Amino acids: CASRGGYSNQPQHF.

The V gene is TRBV18, the J gene TRBJ2-2; 9 bases match TRBD1. The V segment lost 2 bases and the J segment 0 bases; nucleotides outside the gene matches: 13. Germline V gives CDR1 KGHSH, CDR2 LQKENI. This CDR3 has 20 residues. The CDR3 region has the DNA TGTGCCAGCTCACCAACGGTCGGACAGGGGAGACAGGCGAACACCGGGGAGCTGTTTTTT. It codes for CASSPTVGQGRQANTGELFF.

The table lists this clone with a few counts. CDR3 protein: CASRGDSGRQGEQFF. DNA for the CDR3: TGTGCCAGCAGGGGGGATAGCGGGAGGCAAGGTGAGCAGTTCTTC. The rearrangement uses TRBV5-4 and TRBJ2-1; 10 bases fit TRBD2. The CDR3 has 15 amino acids. Germline CDR1 SGHNT, CDR2 YYREEE (reference sequence). V lost 5 bases and J lost 9; bases outside the gene matches: 11.

The rearrangement uses TRBV29-1 and TRBJ2-3; 11 bases align to TRBD2. This CDR3 is 15 amino acids long. Germline CDR1 and CDR2: SQVTM and ANQGSEA. V trimming: 4 bases; J trimming: 0 bases; junction bases outside the gene matches: 3. In nucleotides, the CDR3 is TGCAGCGTTGGGCGGACTAGCGGGAGCACAGATACGCAGTATTTT. It translates to CSVGRTSGSTDTQYF.

This clone was seen a few times. The rearrangement links TRBV2 to TRBJ2-7, with TRBD1 as a possible D gene (7 bases). CDR1 is SNHLY, CDR2 FYNNEI, per germline. CDR3 length: 15 residues. The V end lost 4 bases, the J end lost 5 bases, and 18 bases lay between the germline ends. The CDR3 is CASSVGGTEAHEQYF. The CDR3 coding sequence is TGTGCCAGCAGTGTAGGGGGGACAGAGGCCCACGAGCAGTACTTC.

This clone was observed a handful of times. V is TRBV25-1 and J is TRBJ1-6, with D perhaps matching TRBD1 (5 bases). V was cut by 1 base and J by 9 bases, with 16 bases left in between. Germline V lookup: CDR1 MGHDK, CDR2 SYGVNS. The CDR3 contains 16 residues. CDR3 sequence: CASSEWRDSFGSPLHF. CDR3 in DNA: TGTGCCAGCAGTGAATGGAGAGACAGTTTTGGTTCACCCCTCCACTTT.

This clone turned up a few times. Other DNA sequences within the sample encode an identical CDR3. The gene calls are TRBV28 and TRBJ2-2; a weak D match, TRBD1 (6 bases). The CDR3 totals 14 residues. Per germline, CDR1 MDHEN and CDR2 SYDVKM. V was clipped by 7 bases and J by 2 bases, with 11 bases between them. The CDR3 loop is CASKRDTNTGELFF. CDR3 DNA sequence: TGTGCCAGCAAACGGGACACCAACACCGGGGAGCTGTTTTTT.

In its sample, this clone was seen many times. The chain joins TRBV18 to TRBJ1-6; no firm D call. The CDR3 is 16 amino acids. V was clipped by 1 base and J by 5 bases, with 12 bases between them. CDR1 and CDR2 from the germline V gene are KGHSH and LQKENI. The CDR3 DNA is TGTGCCAGCTCACCACAGAGGCGGTTGGATAATTCACCCCTCCACTTT. Translation gives CASSPQRRLDNSPLHF.

The CDR3 reads CASSLALTLAGPGGTDTQYF. In DNA form, the CDR3 reads TGTGCCAGCAGCTTAGCCTTGACGCTAGCGGGGCCCGGCGGCACAGATACGCAGTATTTT. The J gene is TRBJ2-3, the V gene TRBV7-6, with 9 bases identical to TRBD2. V trimming: 0 bases; J trimming: 1 base; junction bases outside the gene matches: 14. CDR3 length: 20 residues. CDR1 and CDR2 from the germline V gene are SGHVS and FNYEAQ. The whole variable domain, filled in from reference TRBV7-6 and TRBJ2-3, reads GAGVSQSPRYKVTKRGQDVALRCDPISGHVSLYWYRQALGQGPEFLTYFNYEAQQDKSGLPNDRFSAERPEGSISTLTIQRTEQRDSAMYRCASSLALTLAGPGGTDTQYFGPGTRLTVL.

The chain uses TRBV11-2 and TRBJ2-5; the D gene is possibly TRBD2 (7 bases). Germline V gene data show CDR1 as SGHAT and CDR2 as FQNNGV. The CDR3 sequence is 16 residues long. Trimming cost V 0 bases and J 1 base, with 12 bases left between them. The CDR3 loop is CASSLDRGGVQETQYF. CDR3 sequence (DNA): TGTGCCAGCAGCTTAGATCGCGGGGGCGTCCAAGAGACCCAGTACTTC. The complete variable domain, with remaining parts taken from reference TRBV11-2 and TRBJ2-5, reads EAGVAQSPRYKIIEKRQSVAFWCNPISGHATLYWYQQILGQGPKLLIQFQNNGVVDDSQLPKDRFSAERLKGVDSTLKIQPAKLEDSAVYLCASSLDRGGVQETQYFGPGTRLLVL.

The V call is TRBV28, the J call TRBJ2-4; TRBD1 aligns across 10 bases. CDR1 and CDR2 from the germline V gene are MDHEN and SYDVKM. The CDR3 is made up of 15 amino acids. The ends lost 3 bases at V and 8 bases at J; junction bases unmatched: 7. The CDR3 here is CASSLADRGADIQYF. The DNA of the CDR3 is TGTGCCAGCAGTTTGGCGGACAGGGGGGCGGACATTCAGTACTTC.

There are a few counts of this clone. The V and J genes are TRBV2 and TRBJ2-7, with TRBD2 identical over 11 bases. Germline assignment: CDR1 SNHLY and CDR2 FYNNEI. Germline trimming cut 2 bases from V and 6 bases from J; bases unmatched to any gene: 6. The CDR3 consists of 15 residues. The DNA of the CDR3 is TGTGCCAGCAGTGAATATTTAGCGGGAGGGCTCGAGCAGTACTTC. Its protein is CASSEYLAGGLEQYF.

This clone showed up many times. J is TRBJ1-4 and V is TRBV25-1; D not certain. CDR3 size: 15 residues. Trimming stripped 1 base from V and 7 bases from J, with 13 bases between. Germline CDR1 is MGHDK and CDR2 is SYGVNS. The chain's CDR3 is CASSESRVNSEKLFF. The CDR3 coding sequence is TGTGCCAGCAGTGAATCGAGAGTAAACAGTGAAAAACTGTTTTTT.

This clone appeared many times. The chain couples TRBV28 to TRBJ1-5, with 10 bases aligning to TRBD1. The CDR3 spans 14 residues. The V and J ends lost 0 bases and 7 bases, in that order; junction bases with no gene match: 0. Germline CDR1 reads MDHEN; CDR2 reads SYDVKM. CDR3 in amino acids: CASSLWDRGQPQHF. The CDR3, as DNA: TGTGCCAGCAGTTTATGGGACAGGGGGCAGCCCCAGCATTTT. The full variable domain, completed using reference TRBV28 and TRBJ1-5, is DVKVTQSSRYLVKRTGEKVFLECVQDMDHENMFWYRQDPGLGLRLIYFSYDVKMKEKGDIPEGYSVSREKKERFSLILESASTNQTSMYLCASSLWDRGQPQHFGDGTRLSIL.

The CDR3 nucleotides are TGTGCCTGGAGGCCATCCGGGACAGCAATCTATGGCTACACCTTC. Residues: CAWRPSGTAIYGYTF. V usage is TRBV30 and J usage is TRBJ1-2, with 7 bases identical to TRBD1. J gave up 4 bases and V 3 bases, and 11 bases lay outside the gene matches. CDR3 length: 15 residues. Germline CDR1 GTSNPN, CDR2 SVGIG (reference sequence).

The J gene is TRBJ2-1, the V gene TRBV19; a weak D match, TRBD2 (8 bases). This CDR3 has 15 amino acids. Germline V CDR1 and CDR2: LNHDA, SQIVND (reference sequence). V lost 3 bases and J lost 6, with 15 bases in between. The CDR3 sequence is CASSIGRGQINEQFF. The CDR3 nucleotides read TGTGCCAGTAGTATCGGGAGGGGACAGATCAATGAGCAGTTCTTC.

The chain recombines TRBV15 with TRBJ1-5; no firm D call. V was pared by 8 bases and J by 7 bases, with 6 bases between. This CDR3 spans 10 amino acids. CDR1 is LNHNV and CDR2 is YYDKDF in the germline V gene (reference sequence). The CDR3 reads CATPKQPQHF. Here the CDR3 DNA reads TGTGCCACCCCTAAACAGCCCCAGCATTTT.

This rearrangement joins TRBV6-5 to TRBJ2-5; no definite D call. The CDR3 spans 12 residues. Trimming took off 5 bases at V and 5 bases at J, with 9 bases between the two ends. Germline CDR1 is MNHEY and CDR2 is SVGAGI. The chain's CDR3 is CASSRASETQYF. The CDR3 nucleotides are TGTGCCAGCAGTAGAGCTTCGGAGACCCAGTACTTC.

V usage is TRBV9 and J usage is TRBJ2-6; the match to TRBD1 covers 9 bases. V shed 3 bases, J shed 2 bases, and the junction held 12 bases outside the gene matches. Looked up from germline, CDR1 is SGDLS and CDR2 is YYNGEE. The CDR3 consists of 19 residues. The CDR3 sequence is CASSARAGQGLTGANVLTF. DNA of the CDR3: TGTGCCAGCAGCGCGAGAGCGGGACAGGGTTTAACTGGGGCCAACGTCCTGACTTTC.

This clone was counted between two and nine times. The chain is built from TRBV28 and TRBJ1-2, with 9 nucleotides matching TRBD1. The germline V gene encodes CDR1 MDHEN and CDR2 SYDVKM. The CDR3 has 14 amino acids. With 6 bases clipped from V and 5 bases from J, the junction kept 7 bases outside the gene matches. The CDR3 spells CASSLTGGNYGYTF. The CDR3 DNA reads as TGTGCCAGCAGCCTTACAGGGGGCAATTATGGCTACACCTTC.

The V gene is TRBV7-2, the J gene TRBJ2-3; 7 bases fit TRBD1. Germline CDR1 and CDR2: SGHTA and FQGNSA. The junction had 8 bases not matched to a gene; V was cut back by 5 bases and J by 0 bases. The CDR3 is 16 residues long. This CDR3 is CASSPWPQGSTDTQYF. The CDR3 DNA follows: TGTGCCAGCAGCCCCTGGCCACAGGGGAGCACAGATACGCAGTATTTT.